What follows are 19 T cell receptor beta chains derived from one specimen sequenced in a study of identical twins. TCRdb re-called the 5' RACE reads through MiXCR, storing one row per CDR3 protein. The table lists some 1,700,000 distinct CDR3 sequences, less than 40% of them singletons. Sequencing was done on a sample of cord blood. Every receptor here comes from a newborn girl in good health.

The rearrangement links TRBV28 to TRBJ1-4, with 9 bases identical to TRBD1. The CDR3 extends over 16 amino acids. The germline V gene has CDR1 MDHEN and CDR2 SYDVKM. The ends lost 4 bases at V and 8 bases at J; junction bases unmatched: 11. CDR3 region: CASSSGQGYVLEKLFF. In nucleotides, the CDR3 is TGTGCCAGCAGTTCGGGACAGGGTTATGTATTAGAAAAACTGTTTTTT.

This clonotype showed up just a few times. J is TRBJ1-1 and V is TRBV18; D uncertain. Germline CDR1 is KGHSH and CDR2 is LQKENI. This CDR3 is built from 15 residues. With 2 bases removed from V and 0 bases from J, the gap between germline ends came to 10 bases. In nucleotides, the CDR3 is TGTGCCAGCTCACCAGACACAAAGATGAACACTGAAGCTTTCTTT. Amino acids: CASSPDTKMNTEAFF.

The V and J genes are TRBV27 and TRBJ1-2; D is uncertain. Deletions cut 3 bases from V and 9 bases from J, with 20 bases between. The V gene's germline CDR1 is MNHEY and CDR2 SMNVEV (reference sequence). The CDR3 is made up of 15 amino acids. The CDR3 protein is CASSFHGRMPYSYTF. CDR3 in DNA: TGTGCCAGCAGTTTCCACGGACGGATGCCTTATAGCTACACCTTC.

This clonotype was seen only a few times. V is TRBV20-1 and J is TRBJ2-4; possible D gene TRBD1, 5 bases. TRBJ2-7 matches the DNA end more closely, so the J call is doubtful. The CDR3 is 14 amino acids. Germline V gene lookup returns CDR1 DFQATT and CDR2 SNEGSKA (reference sequence). Here the CDR3 reads CSARRGLFNPEQYF. As DNA, the CDR3 is TGCAGTGCTAGAAGGGGCCTCTTTAACCCCGAGCAGTACTTC.

The gene calls are TRBV20-1 and TRBJ2-1; the match to TRBD2 covers 14 bases. Losses at the gene ends were 3 bases for V and 7 bases for J; bases not matched to a gene: 8. The CDR3 runs to 16 residues. Germline CDR1 reads DFQATT; CDR2 reads SNEGSKA (reference sequence). CDR3 amino acids: CSARGTSGSRWNEQFF. CDR3 nucleotide sequence: TGCAGTGCTAGGGGGACTAGCGGGAGTAGATGGAATGAGCAGTTCTTC.

This clonotype occurred many times. The chain has TRBV10-3 and TRBJ2-7; the D is unclear. There are 14 residues in the CDR3. The germline V and J ends were trimmed by 0 bases and 2 bases, with 8 bases remaining between them. Germline V gene lookup returns CDR1 ENHRY and CDR2 SYGVKD. The CDR3 nucleotides are TGTGCCATCAGTGAGTCGACCGCGACCTACGAGCAGTACTTC. Translation: CAISESTATYEQYF.

This sequence joins TRBV6-5 and TRBJ2-1; a weak D match, TRBD1 (5 bases). V lost 6 bases to trimming and J lost 9 bases, with 9 bases between them. This CDR3 is built from 11 residues. Germline CDR1 is MNHEY and CDR2 is SVGAGI. CDR3 DNA: TGTGCCAGCAGGACAAGGGGTGAGCAGTTCTTC. Protein: CASRTRGEQFF.

This clonotype was picked up a small number of times. The V and J genes are TRBV29-1 and TRBJ2-7, with D perhaps matching TRBD1 (6 bases). Germline values: CDR1 SQVTM, CDR2 ANQGSEA. This CDR3 has 11 residues. The germline V and J ends were trimmed by 5 bases and 6 bases, with 11 bases remaining between them. The CDR3 reads CSVTRGFEQYF. CDR3 bases: TGCAGCGTTACTAGGGGGTTCGAGCAGTACTTC.

This clonotype appeared many times. In DNA, the CDR3 is TGTGCCGCCACTAGCGGGAATTCCAATGAGCAGTTCTTC. This sequence encodes CAATSGNSNEQFF. The chain recombines TRBV24-1 with TRBJ2-1; 10 bases are shared with TRBD2. After removal of 12 bases from V and 6 bases from J, the junction contained 7 bases not matched to a gene. Looked up from germline, CDR1 is KGHDR and CDR2 is SFDVKD. The CDR3 consists of 13 residues.

This clonotype was seen a few times. The rearrangement uses TRBV2 and TRBJ2-1, with 8 bases fitting TRBD2. There are 17 residues in the CDR3. CDR1 is SNHLY, CDR2 FYNNEI, per germline. V lost 9 bases, J lost 2 bases, and 15 bases stayed unmatched. For the CDR3, the DNA is TGTGCCAGTGTTCCATACATGCGGGAGGACCCCTACAATGAGCAGTTCTTC. Amino acids: CASVPYMREDPYNEQFF. Full variable domain (remainder filled in from reference TRBV2 and TRBJ2-1): EPEVTQTPSHQVTQMGQEVILRCVPISNHLYFYWYRQILGQKVEFLVSFYNNEISEKSEIFDDQFSVERPDGSNFTLKIRSTKLEDSAMYFCASVPYMREDPYNEQFFGPGTRLTVL.

This clonotype showed up just a few times. This rearrangement joins TRBV10-3 to TRBJ2-3, with 10 bases identical to TRBD2. Germline CDR1 reads ENHRY; CDR2 reads SYGVKD. This CDR3 is 17 amino acids long. V lost 0 bases, J lost 1 base, and 4 bases stayed unmatched. This CDR3 is CAISESASGSGTDTQYF. The CDR3 bases are TGTGCCATCAGTGAGTCGGCTAGCGGGAGTGGCACAGATACGCAGTATTTT.

The V gene is TRBV2, the J gene TRBJ2-3, with 8 nucleotides matching TRBD1. The J segment lost 2 bases and the V segment lost 6 bases, leaving 7 bases of the junction unmatched. The CDR3 spans 15 residues. Germline-derived CDR1 and CDR2 are SNHLY and FYNNEI. The CDR3, as DNA: TGTGCCAGCAGAGGACAGGGCCTACACACAGATACGCAGTATTTT. It yields the protein CASRGQGLHTDTQYF.

This clonotype was seen only once. This chain joins TRBV6-6 and TRBJ2-7, with D uncertain. Between the trimmed V and J ends, which lost 4 bases and 3 bases, there was a span of 10 bases. Germline values: CDR1 MNHNY, CDR2 SVGAGI (reference sequence). The CDR3 has 13 residues. The CDR3 sequence is CASSWELLYEQYF. DNA for the CDR3: TGTGCCAGCAGTTGGGAACTCCTCTACGAGCAGTACTTC.

This clonotype was seen a handful of times. V usage is TRBV20-1 and J usage is TRBJ2-7, with a weak D call TRBD1 (5 bases). The CDR3 spans 13 residues. From germline, CDR1 is DFQATT and CDR2 SNEGSKA (reference sequence). V lost 3 bases and J lost 3, with 12 bases in between. CDR3 DNA: TGCAGTGCTAGGTACAGGTTCCACTACGAGCAGTACTTC. Amino acid sequence: CSARYRFHYEQYF.

The chain joins TRBV28 to TRBJ2-7; 7 positions match TRBD2. Germline CDR1 is MDHEN and CDR2 is SYDVKM. The CDR3 has 13 amino acids. J was trimmed by 5 bases and V by 6 bases; bases with no gene match: 7. The CDR3, as DNA: TGTGCCAGCAGCGCGGCGGGAGTTAACGAGCAGTACTTC. This sequence encodes CASSAAGVNEQYF. The full variable domain, its missing parts supplied by reference TRBV28 and TRBJ2-7, is DVKVTQSSRYLVKRTGEKVFLECVQDMDHENMFWYRQDPGLGLRLIYFSYDVKMKEKGDIPEGYSVSREKKERFSLILESASTNQTSMYLCASSAAGVNEQYFGPGTRLTVT.

This clonotype showed up many times. This chain uses TRBV5-1 with TRBJ2-1; TRBD2 aligns across 11 bases. The CDR3 has 17 residues. The germline gives CDR1 SGHRS, CDR2 YFSETQ. V dropped 4 bases and J dropped 0; count of bases not matched to a gene: 6. CDR3 loop: CASSHITSGGSYNEQFF. In DNA, the CDR3 is TGCGCCAGCAGCCATATTACTAGCGGGGGCTCCTACAATGAGCAGTTCTTC. The variable domain in full, with the rest retrieved from reference TRBV5-1 and TRBJ2-1, is KAGVTQTPRYLIKTRGQQVTLSCSPISGHRSVSWYQQTPGQGLQFLFEYFSETQRNKGNFPGRFSGRQFSNSRSEMNVSTLELGDSALYLCASSHITSGGSYNEQFFGPGTRLTVL.

This clonotype was counted between two and nine times. V usage is TRBV28 and J usage is TRBJ1-1; a weak D match, TRBD1 (6 bases). CDR3 length: 14 residues. Germline CDR1 is MDHEN and CDR2 is SYDVKM. Trimming left V 2 bases short and J 5 bases short, with 12 bases between. The CDR3 loop is CASSLTKGGTEAFF. The CDR3 DNA reads as TGTGCCAGCAGTTTAACAAAGGGGGGGACTGAAGCTTTCTTT.

This clonotype was counted many times. The CDR3: CATSGPTGPQSTDTQYF. CDR3 nucleotide sequence: TGTGCCACCAGTGGCCCGACTGGGCCCCAAAGCACAGATACGCAGTATTTT. This chain uses TRBV24-1 with TRBJ2-3; D remains ambiguous. The CDR3 loop spans 17 amino acids. Germline loops: CDR1 KGHDR, CDR2 SFDVKD. V was pared by 5 bases and J by 0 bases, with 17 bases between.

This clonotype was seen a few times. The CDR3 spells CSAHRSGGYYGYTF. The CDR3 DNA reads TGCAGTGCCCATCGGTCAGGGGGCTACTATGGCTACACCTTC. J is TRBJ1-2 and V is TRBV20-1; 8 nucleotides line up with TRBD1. Germline-derived CDR1 and CDR2 are DFQATT and SNEGSKA (reference sequence). Trimming took 6 bases from V and 3 from J; bases not matched to a gene: 9. CDR3 size: 14 residues.